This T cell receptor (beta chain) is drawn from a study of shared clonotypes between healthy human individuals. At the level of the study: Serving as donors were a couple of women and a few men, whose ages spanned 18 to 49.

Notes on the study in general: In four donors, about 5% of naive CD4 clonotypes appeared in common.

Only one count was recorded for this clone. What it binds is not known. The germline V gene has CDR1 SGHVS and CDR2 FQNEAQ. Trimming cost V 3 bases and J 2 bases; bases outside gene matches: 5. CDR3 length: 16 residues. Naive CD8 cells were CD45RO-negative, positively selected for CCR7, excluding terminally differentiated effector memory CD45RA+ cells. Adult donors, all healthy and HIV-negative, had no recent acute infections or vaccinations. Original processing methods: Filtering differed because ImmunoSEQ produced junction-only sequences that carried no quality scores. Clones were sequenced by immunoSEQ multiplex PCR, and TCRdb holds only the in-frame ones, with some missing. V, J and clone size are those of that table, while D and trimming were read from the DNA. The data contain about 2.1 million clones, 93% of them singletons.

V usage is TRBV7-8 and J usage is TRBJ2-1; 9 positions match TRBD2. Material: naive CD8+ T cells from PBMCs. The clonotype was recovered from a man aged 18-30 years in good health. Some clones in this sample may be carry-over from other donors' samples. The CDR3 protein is CASSFISGRTYNEQFF. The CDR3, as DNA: TGTGCCAGCAGCTTTATAAGCGGGAGGACCTACAATGAGCAGTTCTTC. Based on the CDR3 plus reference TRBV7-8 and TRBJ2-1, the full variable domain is GAGVSQSPRYKVAKRGQDVALRCDPISGHVSLFWYQQALGQGPEFLTYFQNEAQLDKSGLPSDRFFAERPEGSVSTLKIQRTQQEDSAVYLCASSFISGRTYNEQFFGPGTRLTVL.